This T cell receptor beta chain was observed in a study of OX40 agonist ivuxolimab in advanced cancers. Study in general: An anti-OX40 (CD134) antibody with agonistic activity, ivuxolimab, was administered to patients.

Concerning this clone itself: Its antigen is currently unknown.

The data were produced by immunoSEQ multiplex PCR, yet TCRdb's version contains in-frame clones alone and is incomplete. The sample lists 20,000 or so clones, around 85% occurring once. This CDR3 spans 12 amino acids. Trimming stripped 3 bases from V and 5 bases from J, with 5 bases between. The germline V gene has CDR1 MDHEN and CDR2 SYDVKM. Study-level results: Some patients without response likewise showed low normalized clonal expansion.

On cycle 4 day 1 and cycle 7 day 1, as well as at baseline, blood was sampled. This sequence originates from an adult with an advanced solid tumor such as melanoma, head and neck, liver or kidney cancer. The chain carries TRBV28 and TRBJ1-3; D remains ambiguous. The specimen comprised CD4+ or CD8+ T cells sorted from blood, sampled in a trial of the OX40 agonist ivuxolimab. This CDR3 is CASSLGRNTIYF. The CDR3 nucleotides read TGTGCCAGCAGTTTGGGCCGAAACACCATATATTTT.